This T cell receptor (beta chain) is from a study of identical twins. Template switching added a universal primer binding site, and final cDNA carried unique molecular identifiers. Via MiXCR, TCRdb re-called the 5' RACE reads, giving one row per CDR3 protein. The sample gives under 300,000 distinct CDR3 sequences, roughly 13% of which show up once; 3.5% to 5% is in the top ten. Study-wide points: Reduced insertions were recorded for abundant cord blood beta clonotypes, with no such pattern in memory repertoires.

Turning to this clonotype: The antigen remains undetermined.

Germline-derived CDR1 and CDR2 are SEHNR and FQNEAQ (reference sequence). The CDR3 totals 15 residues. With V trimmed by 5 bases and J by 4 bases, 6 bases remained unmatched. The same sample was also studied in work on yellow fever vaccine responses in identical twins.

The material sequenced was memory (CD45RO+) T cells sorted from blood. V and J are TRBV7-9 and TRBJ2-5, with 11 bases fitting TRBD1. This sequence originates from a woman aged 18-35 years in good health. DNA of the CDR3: TGTGCCAGCAGCCGGACAGGGGGCAGGGGAGAGACCCAGTACTTC. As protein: CASSRTGGRGETQYF.